This T cell receptor beta chain was sequenced during a study of blood T cell repertoires in COVID-19 (dated by TCRdb to 2020 to 2021). Study-wide context: Collaborator samples came from the United States, Italy and Spain and covered acute and convalescent phases of COVID-19. The material from the prospective study consisted of cDNA or gDNA derived from T cells, B-cell-depleted T cells, or PBMCs. The dataset comprised deeply sampled blood TCRbeta repertoires from subjects exposed to, actively infected with, or recovered from COVID-19. The repertoires were made available in a free public database intended to serve as a resource for research on the immune response to SARS-CoV-2. Samples were obtained from the ongoing ImmuneRACE study (first 160 participants) and from about 1,300 subjects provided by 6 global collaborators. Nearly every sample came with metadata listing a de-identified subject ID, COVID-19 status, age in years and sex. HLA class I and class II types, where available, came from metadata supplied by the sample provider rather than from assay-based typing.

TCRbeta CDR3 regions were amplified from genomic DNA by means of the immunoSEQ Assay, a bias-controlled multiplex PCR. Concerning the study's data processing: The number of nucleated cells in each sample was estimated from the amplification of reference gene primers within the assay. To quantify the absolute abundance of each unique TCRbeta CDR3 rearrangement, sequence reads were collapsed and filtered. For each sample, productive Simpson clonality was calculated by taking the square root of Simpson's diversity index across productive rearrangements. TCRdb obtained this table from immuneACCESS and retained in-frame rearrangements with V and J assigned. These tables miss some clones; where compared with another copy, unresolved V genes account for less than half of the shortfall, and the remainder is unexplained. From that table come the V and J calls and clone size; the DNA was used to work out D and trimming. Recorded for this sample are 90,000 to 100,000 clones; more than 75% of them occurred a single time. The top ten constitute 10% of the sample.

The collaborating institutions used their own protocols to collect whole blood in K2EDTA tubes. For TCRbeta analysis, collaborators shipped samples as frozen whole blood, isolated PBMCs, or DNA extracted from either of those sample types. CDR1 and CDR2 are drawn from the germline V gene: MGHRA, YSYEKL. V loses 6 bases at its end and J loses 3 bases; junction bases beyond the gene matches: 5. Including the terminal cysteine and phenylalanine, the CDR3 comprises 15 residues. Of all the DNA, just the CDR3 is kept, 45 bases in frame from base 1. Of note for this clone: Its antigen target is currently unknown. Within one base of it there is no much larger clone, and no base qualities were kept.

Overall study outcomes, separate from this receptor: The quantity of clinical and demographic metadata differed by source and by participant and was supplied without curation.

The rearranged segments are TRBV4-1 and TRBJ2-2; TRBD2 aligns with 9 central bases. The material sequenced was peripheral blood. This receptor was taken from a man between 50 and 59 years old with acute or convalescent COVID-19. The CDR3: CASRPAGGDTGELFF. The DNA sequence is given as TGCGCCAGCAGGCCAGCGGGAGGAGACACCGGGGAGCTGTTTTTT.